This TCR beta chain was retrieved from a study of shared clonotypes between healthy human individuals. Findings of the study overall: Clonotypes shared by all four donors outscored non-shared clonotypes in generation probability.

This clone occurred once. Its specificity is not known. A junction boundary mismatches the germline segment, possibly from a read error. The identical CDR3 is also encoded by other nucleotide sequences in the sample. Profiled with immunoSEQ multiplex PCR; TCRdb holds only in-frame clones, not every one. The table shows 950,000 to 1,300,000 clones, with 60% to 80% occurring only once. The CDR3 has 18 amino acids. Germline V gives CDR1 LGHNA, CDR2 YSLEER. This sequence originates from a man between 18 and 35 years old in good health. The chain employs TRBV4-3 and TRBJ2-7; D unclear. Source material: memory CD4+ T cells sorted from blood. Subset given: CD45RA-negative fraction. The CDR3 DNA reads as TGCGCCAGCAGCCAGATGACCAGTACGGGCGGAAACTCCTACGAGCAATACTTC. Translating gives CASSQMTSTGGNSYEQYF.